The 31 T cell receptor beta chains below come from one sample, sequenced in a study of cytomegalovirus exposure and HLA in healthy donors. PCR primers comprised 60 Vbeta and 13 Jbeta primers. The assay was immunoSEQ multiplex PCR, and TCRdb's table has in-frame clones only and misses some. This table holds about 220,000 clones, 60% to 80% found once. Sequenced material: PBMCs. The origin of the receptors is a male donor in good health and CMV-seronegative.

This clone was seen a handful of times. Compared with germline, one end of the junction differs, possibly owing to a read error. J is TRBJ1-1 and V is TRBV5-8, with D tentatively TRBD1 (6 bases). From germline, CDR1 is SGHTS and CDR2 YDEGEE. The CDR3 totals 14 residues. The CDR3 region is CASNLGAVSTEAFF. The CDR3 coding sequence is TGTGCCAGCAACTTGGGGGCTGTGAGCACTGAAGCTTTCTTT.

This chain joins TRBV7-9 and TRBJ2-5; D might be TRBD2 (7 bases). Germline V lookup: CDR1 SEHNR, CDR2 FQNEAQ (reference sequence). This CDR3 is 19 amino acids long. Trimming removed 2 bases from V and 4 bases from J, with 26 bases in between. The DNA for the CDR3 is TGTGCCAGCAGCTTAAGGGGGGGTGGGGCGAGCCGTCGGGGAGAGACCCAGTACTTC. Translating it yields CASSLRGGGASRRGETQYF. Looking up the rest from reference TRBV7-9 and TRBJ2-5 gives the full variable domain: DTGVSQNPRHKITKRGQNVTFRCDPISEHNRLYWYRQTLGQGPEFLTYFQNEAQLEKSRLLSDRFSAERPKGSFSTLEIQRTEQGDSAMYLCASSLRGGGASRRGETQYFGPGTRLLVL.

A word on this clone: A junction boundary mismatches the germline segment, possibly from a read error. The CDR3 DNA sequence: TGTGCCAGCCCACCCGACGGGACTAGGGCCGGGGAGCTGTTTTTT. Protein: CASPPDGTRAGELFF. V is TRBV18 and J is TRBJ2-2, with 8 bases that match TRBD2. CDR1 is KGHSH, CDR2 LQKENI, per germline. The CDR3 sequence is 15 residues long. The full variable domain, rest sourced from reference TRBV18 and TRBJ2-2, is NAGVMQNPRHLVRRRGQEARLRCSPMKGHSHVYWYRQLPEEGLKFMVYLQKENIIDESGMPKERFSAEFPKEGPSILRIQQVVRGDSAAYFCASPPDGTRAGELFFGEGSRLTVL.

As regards this clone: Other DNA sequences in the sample encode the same CDR3. The chain employs TRBV6-5 and TRBJ2-5, with 10 bases identical to TRBD2. Germline CDR1 MNHEY, CDR2 SVGAGI. The junction had 9 bases not matched to a gene; V was cut back by 4 bases and J by 4 bases. The CDR3 loop spans 16 amino acids. CDR3 bases: TGTGCCAGCAGTTCCCCGAGCGGGAGGGGGGCAGAGACCCAGTACTTC. This encodes CASSSPSGRGAETQYF.

This clone was observed a few times. The gene calls are TRBV11-3 and TRBJ2-7, with TRBD2 matching over 10 bases. CDR3 length: 15 residues. In germline, CDR1 is SGHNT, CDR2 YENEEA. V lost 4 bases to trimming and J lost 0 bases; unmatched junction nucleotides: 3. The CDR3 nucleotides read TGTGCCAGCAGCTCCTCTAGCGGGAGCTCCTACGAGCAGTACTTC. This gives the protein CASSSSSGSSYEQYF.

This clone has a handful of counts. The V call is TRBV4-3, the J call TRBJ1-2; perhaps TRBD1 as D (6 bases). This CDR3 has 13 amino acids. Germline CDR1 LGHNA, CDR2 YSLEER. The V and J ends lost 4 bases and 6 bases respectively, with 12 bases between them. The CDR3 protein is CASSPRRGDGYTF. The CDR3 DNA reads as TGCGCCAGCAGCCCCCGCAGGGGAGATGGCTACACCTTC.

This rearrangement joins TRBV10-3 to TRBJ2-7; TRBD1 agrees at 7 bases. V shed 6 bases, J shed 3 bases, and the junction held 8 bases outside the gene matches. Germline values: CDR1 ENHRY, CDR2 SYGVKD. The CDR3 sequence is 14 residues long. In DNA form, the CDR3 reads TGTGCCATCAGCCAGGCCGGGACAGACTACGAGCAGTACTTC. It codes for CAISQAGTDYEQYF.

This sequence joins TRBV19 and TRBJ1-2, with TRBD1 matching over 10 bases. V lost 6 bases to trimming and J lost 2 bases; unmatched junction nucleotides: 9. This CDR3 comprises 16 residues. Germline CDR1 LNHDA, CDR2 SQIVND (reference sequence). CDR3 sequence (DNA): TGTGCCAGTAGCGCGGGACAGGGGACACCCAACTATGGCTACACCTTC. Its protein is CASSAGQGTPNYGYTF. Full variable domain (rest looked up from reference TRBV19 and TRBJ1-2): DGGITQSPKYLFRKEGQNVTLSCEQNLNHDAMYWYRQDPGQGLRLIYYSQIVNDFQKGDIAEGYSVSREKKESFPLTVTSAQKNPTAFYLCASSAGQGTPNYGYTFGSGTRLTVV.

This clone was seen a single time. V and J are TRBV4-1 and TRBJ2-6, with D possibly matching TRBD1 (5 bases). The CDR3 runs to 16 residues. The germline gives CDR1 MGHRA, CDR2 YSYEKL. V lost 0 bases to trimming and J lost 0 bases, with 6 bases between them. The CDR3 coding sequence is TGCGCCAGCAGCCAAGAGACAGTCTCTGGGGCCAACGTCCTGACTTTC. It codes for CASSQETVSGANVLTF.

V gene TRBV28 combines with J gene TRBJ2-1, with D possibly being TRBD1 (6 bases). The germline V gene encodes CDR1 MDHEN and CDR2 SYDVKM. The V end was cut by 2 bases, the J end by 5 bases, with 13 bases between. The CDR3 is 15 amino acids. CDR3 DNA: TGTGCCAGCAGTTTAGGGCAGGGGACCAACAATGAGCAGTTCTTC. Translating it yields CASSLGQGTNNEQFF.

J is TRBJ1-1 and V is TRBV30; 9 bases match TRBD1. CDR1 is GTSNPN and CDR2 is SVGIG in the germline V gene (reference sequence). V was clipped by 6 bases and J by 6 bases; unmatched bases: 5. The CDR3 runs to 12 residues. The CDR3 sequence is CACQTGGPEAFF. The CDR3 region has the DNA TGTGCCTGCCAAACAGGGGGCCCTGAAGCTTTCTTT.

The chain uses TRBV7-8 and TRBJ2-7, with D perhaps TRBD1 (6 bases). CDR1 is SGHVS and CDR2 is FQNEAQ in the germline V gene. The V gene lost 8 bases and the J gene lost 0 bases, with 17 bases spanning the gap. The CDR3 has 15 residues. The CDR3 protein is CASEDSKTSSYEQYF. CDR3 sequence (DNA): TGTGCCAGCGAGGACAGCAAAACCTCCTCCTACGAGCAGTACTTC.

This chain joins TRBV2 and TRBJ2-2; D unresolved. The CDR3 is made up of 14 amino acids. V was trimmed by 4 bases and J by 1 base, leaving 7 bases between them. Germline CDR1 SNHLY, CDR2 FYNNEI. CDR3 sequence (DNA): TGTGCCAGCAGTGGGCGGTTGAACACCGGGGAGCTGTTTTTT. This codes for CASSGRLNTGELFF.

The DNA for the CDR3 is TGTGCCAGCAGCTGGACAGGGGACTATGGCTACACCTTC. As protein: CASSWTGDYGYTF. The rearrangement links TRBV7-9 to TRBJ1-2, with 9 bases identical to TRBD1. The CDR3 covers 13 residues. Germline CDR1 is SEHNR and CDR2 is FQNEAQ (reference sequence). V dropped 4 bases and J dropped 3; count of bases not matched to a gene: 0.

The rearrangement links TRBV5-4 to TRBJ2-5; a possible D gene is TRBD2 (5 bases). Germline V lookup: CDR1 SGHNT, CDR2 YYREEE (reference sequence). Trimming stripped 0 bases from V and 4 bases from J, with 16 bases between. CDR3 size: 16 residues. The CDR3 loop is CASSLAGVGSIETQYF. Here the CDR3 DNA reads TGTGCCAGCAGCTTGGCCGGGGTGGGTTCGATAGAGACCCAGTACTTC.

On this clone: A junction boundary mismatches the germline segment, possibly from a read error. The chain has TRBV30 and TRBJ1-1; D ambiguous. Germline V gene lookup returns CDR1 GTSNPN and CDR2 SVGIG (reference sequence). The CDR3 spans 13 residues. The CDR3 DNA is TGTGCCTGCAGTGACACGATGAACACTGAAGCTTTCTTT. Translation gives CACSDTMNTEAFF.

This chain connects TRBV18 to TRBJ2-7; D might be TRBD1 (5 bases). V dropped 3 bases and J dropped 0 bases, with 12 bases sitting between them. CDR1 is KGHSH, CDR2 LQKENI, per germline. The CDR3 is 15 residues long. CDR3 region: CASSPLGQASYEQYF. CDR3 coding DNA: TGTGCCAGCTCACCCTTGGGGCAGGCCTCCTACGAGCAGTACTTC.

The chain has TRBV9 and TRBJ2-1; 9 bases match TRBD2. J lost 4 bases, V lost 4 bases, and 9 bases had no gene match. There are 16 residues in the CDR3. CDR1 is SGDLS and CDR2 is YYNGEE in the germline V gene. The CDR3, as DNA: TGTGCCAGCAGCCGGACTAGCGCCACGTCGTACAATGAGCAGTTCTTC. This codes for CASSRTSATSYNEQFF.

The rearrangement uses TRBV4-3 and TRBJ1-1, with D possibly being TRBD1 (5 bases). Trimming pared 1 base from V and 11 bases from J, leaving 23 bases between. The CDR3 is made up of 16 amino acids. Germline values: CDR1 LGHNA, CDR2 YSLEER. The CDR3 sequence: CASSQVPRGRGLSAFF. The CDR3 DNA sequence: TGCGCCAGCAGCCAAGTCCCGCGGGGGAGGGGACTGTCCGCTTTCTTT.

This clone appeared once. The V and J genes are TRBV5-1 and TRBJ2-2; D is possibly TRBD1 (6 bases). This CDR3 has 15 residues. V dropped 4 bases and J dropped 1 base, with 11 bases sitting between them. The germline gives CDR1 SGHRS, CDR2 YFSETQ. The CDR3, as DNA: TGCGCCAGCAGCCGAGAGACAGGGAACACCGGGGAGCTGTTTTTT. Its protein is CASSRETGNTGELFF.

This clone showed up just a few times. CDR3 loop: CASSPRQYSNQPQHF. DNA for the CDR3: TGTGCCAGCAGCCCACGACAATATAGCAATCAGCCCCAGCATTTT. V usage is TRBV5-6 and J usage is TRBJ1-5; D not certain. V was clipped by 4 bases and J by 0 bases, with 11 bases between them. This CDR3 has 15 residues. Germline CDR1 and CDR2: SGHDT and YYEEEE.

The V call is TRBV5-1, the J call TRBJ1-1, with TRBD1 matching over 7 bases. Trimming took 0 bases from V and 7 from J; bases not matched to a gene: 3. The CDR3 is made up of 13 amino acids. The germline V gene encodes CDR1 SGHRS and CDR2 YFSETQ. DNA of the CDR3: TGCGCCAGCAGCTTGGCTGACAGGGTTGAAGCTTTCTTT. Translated: CASSLADRVEAFF.

The chain combines TRBV7-3 with TRBJ2-5; no clear D. The ends were cut back, 1 base at V and 2 bases at J, with 5 bases in the middle. The CDR3 contains 13 residues. Looked up from germline, CDR1 is SGHTA and CDR2 is FQGTGA. CDR3: CASSLISQETQYF. CDR3 DNA: TGTGCCAGCAGCTTAATCAGTCAAGAGACCCAGTACTTC. The full variable domain, with the rest looked up from reference TRBV7-3 and TRBJ2-5, is GAGVSQTPSNKVTEKGKYVELRCDPISGHTALYWYRQSLGQGPEFLIYFQGTGAADDSGLPNDRFFAVRPEGSVSTLKIQRTERGDSAVYLCASSLISQETQYFGPGTRLLVL.

This sequence joins TRBV28 and TRBJ1-1, with D tentatively TRBD1 (6 bases). Trimming shortened V by 10 bases and J by 1 base, and 16 bases separated the two germline ends. Germline assignment: CDR1 MDHEN and CDR2 SYDVKM. This CDR3 region has 14 residues. CDR3 sequence (DNA): TGTGCCACCAACGGGGGGGCTACGAACACTGAAGCTTTCTTT. It codes for CATNGGATNTEAFF.

The chain joins TRBV6-6 to TRBJ2-7; 9 nucleotides agree with TRBD1. This CDR3 is 15 amino acids long. Germline V gene data show CDR1 as MNHNY and CDR2 as SVGAGI (reference sequence). The J segment lost 2 bases and the V segment lost 2 bases, leaving 4 bases of the junction unmatched. The CDR3 sequence is CASSYMGTGTYEQYF. CDR3 in DNA: TGTGCCAGCAGTTACATGGGGACAGGGACCTACGAGCAGTACTTC.

The rearrangement uses TRBV7-6 and TRBJ1-1; TRBD1 agrees at 7 bases. Germline V CDR1 and CDR2: SGHVS, FNYEAQ. The CDR3 consists of 16 residues. J was trimmed by 0 bases and V by 2 bases; bases with no gene match: 6. The CDR3 DNA reads as TGTGCCAGCAGCTTATCAACAGGGGAACTGAACACTGAAGCTTTCTTT. This sequence encodes CASSLSTGELNTEAFF.

The chain carries TRBV27 and TRBJ1-2; D perhaps matches TRBD1 (6 bases). The CDR3 is 14 residues long. The V gene's germline CDR1 is MNHEY and CDR2 SMNVEV (reference sequence). V lost 4 bases and J 4 bases, leaving 13 bases between the germline ends. CDR3 region: CASSSRDTVYGYTF. CDR3 in DNA: TGTGCCAGCAGTTCAAGGGACACCGTCTATGGCTACACCTTC.

This chain links TRBV6-5 with TRBJ2-3; TRBD1 matches at 7 bases. J gave up 5 bases and V 6 bases, and 11 bases lay outside the gene matches. Per germline, CDR1 MNHEY and CDR2 SVGAGI. The CDR3 extends over 15 amino acids. The CDR3 spells CASSYTGAYGDTQYF. CDR3 bases: TGTGCCAGCAGCTATACAGGGGCCTACGGAGATACGCAGTATTTT.

The rearrangement joins TRBV10-3 to TRBJ2-7, with D possibly TRBD2 on 6 matching bases. The germline V gene has CDR1 ENHRY and CDR2 SYGVKD. Trimming took off 10 bases at V and 3 bases at J, with 19 bases between the two ends. The CDR3 consists of 14 residues. This CDR3 reads CATSSAGSNYEQYF. The CDR3 bases are TGTGCCACGTCTAGCGCGGGTAGTAACTACGAGCAGTACTTC.

The J gene is TRBJ2-3, the V gene TRBV25-1; 7 nucleotides agree with TRBD1. Germline CDR1 MGHDK, CDR2 SYGVNS. This CDR3 comprises 15 residues. V lost 4 bases, J lost 0 bases, and 4 bases stayed unmatched. Written as DNA, the CDR3 is TGTGCCAGCAGTGTACAGGGGTCTAGCACAGATACGCAGTATTTT. Its protein is CASSVQGSSTDTQYF.

V and J are TRBV10-3 and TRBJ1-4; D not resolved. V lost 0 bases, J lost 5 bases, and 4 bases lay in between. The CDR3 contains 13 residues. Germline V gene data show CDR1 as ENHRY and CDR2 as SYGVKD. The CDR3 spells CAISESRNEKLFF. The CDR3 DNA sequence: TGTGCCATCAGTGAGTCGCGGAATGAAAAACTGTTTTTT.